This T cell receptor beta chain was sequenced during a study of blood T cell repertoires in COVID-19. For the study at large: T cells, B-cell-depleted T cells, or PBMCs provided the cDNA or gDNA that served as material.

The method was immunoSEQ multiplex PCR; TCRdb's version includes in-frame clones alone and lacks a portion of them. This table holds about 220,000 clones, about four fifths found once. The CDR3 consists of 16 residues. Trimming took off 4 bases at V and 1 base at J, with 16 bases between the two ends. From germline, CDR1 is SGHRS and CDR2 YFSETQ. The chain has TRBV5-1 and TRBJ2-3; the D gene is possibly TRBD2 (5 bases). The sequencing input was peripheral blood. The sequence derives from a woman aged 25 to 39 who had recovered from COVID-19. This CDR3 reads CASSLRGDQGTDTQYF. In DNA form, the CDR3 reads TGCGCCAGCAGCCTCCGGGGAGATCAAGGCACAGATACGCAGTATTTT.